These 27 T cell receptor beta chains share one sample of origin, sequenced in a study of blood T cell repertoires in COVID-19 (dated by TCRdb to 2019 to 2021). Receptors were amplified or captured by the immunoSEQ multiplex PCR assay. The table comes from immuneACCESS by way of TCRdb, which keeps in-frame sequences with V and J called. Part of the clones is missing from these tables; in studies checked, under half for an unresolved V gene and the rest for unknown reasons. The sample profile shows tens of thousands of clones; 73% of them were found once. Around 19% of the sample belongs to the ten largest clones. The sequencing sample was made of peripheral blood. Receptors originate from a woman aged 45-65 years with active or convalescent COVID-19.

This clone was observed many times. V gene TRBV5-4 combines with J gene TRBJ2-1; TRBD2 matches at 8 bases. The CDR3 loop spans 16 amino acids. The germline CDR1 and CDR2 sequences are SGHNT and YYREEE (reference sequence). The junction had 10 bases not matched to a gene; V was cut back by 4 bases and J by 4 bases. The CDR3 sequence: CASSPSGAGGYNEQFF. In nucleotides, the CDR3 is TGTGCCAGCAGCCCTTCTGGGGCGGGAGGTTACAATGAGCAGTTCTTC.

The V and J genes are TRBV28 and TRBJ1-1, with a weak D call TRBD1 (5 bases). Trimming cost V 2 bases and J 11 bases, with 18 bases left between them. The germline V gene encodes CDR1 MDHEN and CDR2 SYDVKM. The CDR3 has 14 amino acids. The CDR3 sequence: CASSLRPPGSRAFF. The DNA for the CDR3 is TGTGCCAGCAGTTTAAGACCCCCAGGGTCACGCGCTTTCTTT.

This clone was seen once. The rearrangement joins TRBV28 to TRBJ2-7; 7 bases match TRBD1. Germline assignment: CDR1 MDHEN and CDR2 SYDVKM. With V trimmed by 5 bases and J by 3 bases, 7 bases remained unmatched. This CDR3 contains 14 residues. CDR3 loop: CASSGGTDIYEQYF. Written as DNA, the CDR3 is TGTGCCAGCAGTGGTGGGACAGATATCTACGAGCAGTACTTC.

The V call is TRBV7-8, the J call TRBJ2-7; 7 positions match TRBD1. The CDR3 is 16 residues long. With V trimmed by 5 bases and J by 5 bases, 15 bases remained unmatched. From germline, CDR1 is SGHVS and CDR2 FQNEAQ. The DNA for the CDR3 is TGTGCCAGCAGCACCCATTCGACAGGGCCGCAGAACGAGCAGTACTTC. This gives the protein CASSTHSTGPQNEQYF. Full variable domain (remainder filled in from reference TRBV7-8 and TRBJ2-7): GAGVSQSPRYKVAKRGQDVALRCDPISGHVSLFWYQQALGQGPEFLTYFQNEAQLDKSGLPSDRFFAERPEGSVSTLKIQRTQQEDSAVYLCASSTHSTGPQNEQYFGPGTRLTVT.

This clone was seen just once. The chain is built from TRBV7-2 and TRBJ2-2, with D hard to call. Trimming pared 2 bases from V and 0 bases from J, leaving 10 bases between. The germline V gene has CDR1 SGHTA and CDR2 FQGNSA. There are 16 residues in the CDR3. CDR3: CASSLSWLANTGELFF. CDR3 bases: TGTGCCAGCAGCTTAAGTTGGCTAGCGAACACCGGGGAGCTGTTTTTT.

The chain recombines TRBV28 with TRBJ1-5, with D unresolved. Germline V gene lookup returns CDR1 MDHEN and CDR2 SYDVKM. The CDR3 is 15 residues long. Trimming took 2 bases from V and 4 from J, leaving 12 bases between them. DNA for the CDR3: TGTGCCAGCAGTTTAAGCGGAGGCTCTAATCAGCCCCAGCATTTT. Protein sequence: CASSLSGGSNQPQHF.

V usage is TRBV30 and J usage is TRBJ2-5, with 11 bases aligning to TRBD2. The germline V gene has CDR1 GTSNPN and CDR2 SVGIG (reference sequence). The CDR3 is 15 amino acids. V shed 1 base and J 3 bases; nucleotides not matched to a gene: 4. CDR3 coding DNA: TGTGCCTGGAGTGGCAAGGGACTAGCGGAAGAGACCCAGTACTTC. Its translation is CAWSGKGLAEETQYF.

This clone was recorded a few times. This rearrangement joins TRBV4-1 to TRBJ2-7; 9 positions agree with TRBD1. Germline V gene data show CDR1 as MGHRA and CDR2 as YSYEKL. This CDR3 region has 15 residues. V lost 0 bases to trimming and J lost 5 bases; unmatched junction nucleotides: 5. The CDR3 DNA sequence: TGCGCCAGCAGCCAAGATGACGACAGGGGGAACGAGCAGTACTTC. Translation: CASSQDDDRGNEQYF.

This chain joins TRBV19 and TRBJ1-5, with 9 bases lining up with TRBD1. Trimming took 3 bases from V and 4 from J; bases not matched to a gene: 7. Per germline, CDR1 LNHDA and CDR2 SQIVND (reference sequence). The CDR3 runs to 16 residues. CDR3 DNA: TGTGCCAGTAGTATCAGGGGGACAGGGCTGAATCAGCCCCAGCATTTT. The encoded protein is CASSIRGTGLNQPQHF.

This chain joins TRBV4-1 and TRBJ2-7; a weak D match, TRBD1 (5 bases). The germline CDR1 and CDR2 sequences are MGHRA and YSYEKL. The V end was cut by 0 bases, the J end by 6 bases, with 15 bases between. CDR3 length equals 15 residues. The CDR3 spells CASSQEKGWNSEQYF. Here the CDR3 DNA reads TGCGCCAGCAGCCAAGAAAAGGGGTGGAATTCCGAGCAGTACTTC.

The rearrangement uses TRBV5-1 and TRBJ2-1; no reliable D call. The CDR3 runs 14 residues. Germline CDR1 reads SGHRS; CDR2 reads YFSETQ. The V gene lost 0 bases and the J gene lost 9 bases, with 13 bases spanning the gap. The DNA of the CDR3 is TGCGCCAGCAGCTTGGGAGGCCACCGCCCTGAGCAGTTCTTC. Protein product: CASSLGGHRPEQFF. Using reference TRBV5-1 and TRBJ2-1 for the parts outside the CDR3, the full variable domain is KAGVTQTPRYLIKTRGQQVTLSCSPISGHRSVSWYQQTPGQGLQFLFEYFSETQRNKGNFPGRFSGRQFSNSRSEMNVSTLELGDSALYLCASSLGGHRPEQFFGPGTRLTVL.

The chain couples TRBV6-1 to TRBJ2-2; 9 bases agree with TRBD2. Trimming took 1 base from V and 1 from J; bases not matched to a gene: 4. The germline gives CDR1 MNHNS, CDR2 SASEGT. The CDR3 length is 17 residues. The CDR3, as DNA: TGTGCCAGCAGTGAAGGTCTAGCGGGGCTGAACACCGGGGAGCTGTTTTTT. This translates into CASSEGLAGLNTGELFF.

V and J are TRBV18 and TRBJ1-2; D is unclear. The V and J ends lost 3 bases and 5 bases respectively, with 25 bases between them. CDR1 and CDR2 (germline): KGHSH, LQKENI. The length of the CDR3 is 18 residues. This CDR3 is CASSPATDSKRALYGYTF. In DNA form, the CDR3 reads TGTGCCAGCTCACCCGCGACTGATTCCAAGAGGGCCCTTTATGGCTACACCTTC. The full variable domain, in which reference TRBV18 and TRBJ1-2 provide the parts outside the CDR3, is NAGVMQNPRHLVRRRGQEARLRCSPMKGHSHVYWYRQLPEEGLKFMVYLQKENIIDESGMPKERFSAEFPKEGPSILRIQQVVRGDSAAYFCASSPATDSKRALYGYTFGSGTRLTVV.

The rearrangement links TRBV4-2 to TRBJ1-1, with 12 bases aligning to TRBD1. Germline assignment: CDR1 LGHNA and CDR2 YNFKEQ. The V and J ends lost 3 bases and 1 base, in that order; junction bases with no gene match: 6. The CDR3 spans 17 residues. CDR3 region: CASSHLGTGGTNTEAFF. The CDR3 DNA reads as TGTGCCAGCAGCCACCTCGGGACAGGGGGCACGAACACTGAAGCTTTCTTT.

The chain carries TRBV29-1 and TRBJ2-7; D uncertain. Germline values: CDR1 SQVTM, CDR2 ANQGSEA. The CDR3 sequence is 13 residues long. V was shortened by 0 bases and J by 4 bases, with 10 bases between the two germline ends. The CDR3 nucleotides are TGCAGCGTTGAAGATAACAGATCTTACGAGCAGTACTTC. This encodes CSVEDNRSYEQYF.

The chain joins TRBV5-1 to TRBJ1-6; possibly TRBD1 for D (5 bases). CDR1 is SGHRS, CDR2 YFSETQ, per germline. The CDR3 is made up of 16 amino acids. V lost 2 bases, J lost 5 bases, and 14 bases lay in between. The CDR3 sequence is CASSFNSLGDNSPLHF. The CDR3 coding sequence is TGCGCCAGCAGCTTTAATTCGTTAGGGGATAATTCACCCCTCCACTTT.

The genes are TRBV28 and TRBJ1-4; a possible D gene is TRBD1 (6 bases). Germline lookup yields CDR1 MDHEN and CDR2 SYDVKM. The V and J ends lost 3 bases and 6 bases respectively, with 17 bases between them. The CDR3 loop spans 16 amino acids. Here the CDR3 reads CASSFRLRAGDEKLFF. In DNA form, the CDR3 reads TGTGCCAGCAGTTTCCGTCTGAGGGCAGGGGATGAAAAACTGTTTTTT.

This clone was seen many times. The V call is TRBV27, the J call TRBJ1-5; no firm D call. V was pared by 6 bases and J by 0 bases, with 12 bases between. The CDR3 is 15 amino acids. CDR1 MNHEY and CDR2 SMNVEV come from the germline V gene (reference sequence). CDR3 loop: CASSPLANSNQPQHF. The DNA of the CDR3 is TGTGCCAGCAGCCCATTAGCGAATAGCAATCAGCCCCAGCATTTT.

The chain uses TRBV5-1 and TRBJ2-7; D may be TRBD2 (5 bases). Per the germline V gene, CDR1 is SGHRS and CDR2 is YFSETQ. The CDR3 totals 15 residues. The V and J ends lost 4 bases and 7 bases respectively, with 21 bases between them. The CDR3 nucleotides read TGCGCCAGCAGCCCCGACTACCCTACGATGTGGGAGCAGTACTTC. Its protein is CASSPDYPTMWEQYF.

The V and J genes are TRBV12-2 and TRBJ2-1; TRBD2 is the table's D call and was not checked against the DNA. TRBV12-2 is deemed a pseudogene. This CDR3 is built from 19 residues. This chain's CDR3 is CASRQEGGLVSGSYNEQFF. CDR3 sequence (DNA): TGTGCAAGTCGCCAAGAAGGTGGGTTGGTTAGCGGGAGTTACAATGAGCAGTTCTTC.

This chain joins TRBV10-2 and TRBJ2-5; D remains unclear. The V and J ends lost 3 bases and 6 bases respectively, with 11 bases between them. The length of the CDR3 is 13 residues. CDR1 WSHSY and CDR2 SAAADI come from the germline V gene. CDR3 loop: CASSDRLPKTQYF. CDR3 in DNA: TGCGCCAGCAGTGATCGTCTCCCTAAGACCCAGTACTTC.

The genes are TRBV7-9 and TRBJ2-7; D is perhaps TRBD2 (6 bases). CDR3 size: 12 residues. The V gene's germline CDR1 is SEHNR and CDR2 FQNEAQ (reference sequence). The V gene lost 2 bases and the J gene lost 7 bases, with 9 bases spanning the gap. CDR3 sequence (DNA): TGTGCCAGCAGCTTAAGGGACTCTGAGCAGTACTTC. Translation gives CASSLRDSEQYF.

The DNA of the CDR3 is TGTGCCAGTACCAACAGGGTGAACACTGAAGCTTTCTTT. Its protein product is CASTNRVNTEAFF. This chain connects TRBV19 to TRBJ1-1; D possibly corresponds to TRBD1 (6 bases). The CDR3 consists of 13 residues. The V gene's germline CDR1 is LNHDA and CDR2 SQIVND (reference sequence). V lost 7 bases and J 0 bases, leaving 9 bases between the germline ends.

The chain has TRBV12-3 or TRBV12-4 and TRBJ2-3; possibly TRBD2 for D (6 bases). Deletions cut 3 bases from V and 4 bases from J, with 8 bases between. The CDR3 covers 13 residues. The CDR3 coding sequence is TGTGCCAGCAGTTTGAGGAGGGCAGATACGCAGTATTTT. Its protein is CASSLRRADTQYF.

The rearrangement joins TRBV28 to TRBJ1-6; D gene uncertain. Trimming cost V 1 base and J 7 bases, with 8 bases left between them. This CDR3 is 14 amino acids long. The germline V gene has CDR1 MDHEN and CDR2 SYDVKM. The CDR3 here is CASSLLAENSPLHF. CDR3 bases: TGTGCCAGCAGTTTATTGGCCGAAAATTCACCCCTCCACTTT.

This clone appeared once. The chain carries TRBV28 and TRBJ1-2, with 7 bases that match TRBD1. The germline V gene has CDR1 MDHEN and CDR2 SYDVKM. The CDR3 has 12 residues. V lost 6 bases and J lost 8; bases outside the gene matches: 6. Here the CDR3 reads CASSGARGGYTF. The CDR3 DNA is TGTGCCAGCAGCGGGGCCAGGGGGGGCTACACCTTC.

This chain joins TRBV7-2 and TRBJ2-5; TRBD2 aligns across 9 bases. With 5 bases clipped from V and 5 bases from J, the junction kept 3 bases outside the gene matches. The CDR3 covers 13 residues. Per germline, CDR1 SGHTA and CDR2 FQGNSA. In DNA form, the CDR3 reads TGTGCCAGCAGCGCGGGAGGGCCGGAGACCCAGTACTTC. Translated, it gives CASSAGGPETQYF.